This TCR beta chain was captured in a study of cytomegalovirus exposure and HLA in healthy donors. Regarding the study as a whole: TCR beta V- and J-gene trimming was later associated with a missense DCLRE1C variant. A later look showed TCR association rates differing by HLA locus, highest for DRB1 and lowest for HLA-C. In a later analysis, parvovirus B19, influenza, CMV and Epstein-Barr virus appeared linked to several top co-occurrence clusters.

Though nominally healthy at sampling, donors likely had unrecorded immune exposures. Primers included in the PCR were 60 Vbeta and 13 Jbeta primers. Produced via immunoSEQ multiplex PCR; TCRdb's table is partial and in-frame only. This sample has about 160,000 clones; more than 70% occur once, and the top ten carry around 0.98%. This clone was seen only a few times. Its antigen is unidentified. This CDR3 has 15 amino acids. In germline, CDR1 is ENHRY, CDR2 SYGVKD. J was trimmed by 0 bases and V by 8 bases; bases with no gene match: 7. The chain joins TRBV10-3 to TRBJ2-1; TRBD1 aligns across 7 bases. The origin of this receptor is a man younger than 45 in good health and CMV-seronegative. The sequenced sample was PBMCs. The CDR3 nucleotides read TGTGCCATCCGCGACGGGGACAGCTCCTACAATGAGCAGTTCTTC. Translation: CAIRDGDSSYNEQFF.